This entry describes one TCR beta chain. Antigen: not known. The entry originates in a study of cytomegalovirus exposure and HLA in healthy donors. As for the study in general: As an earlier analysis found, around 170 million T cells yielded over 95 million unique TCR beta sequences.

PCR primers comprised 60 Vbeta and 13 Jbeta primers. Here immunoSEQ multiplex PCR was the method, and the copy in TCRdb shows in-frame clones only, minus some. This table has hundreds of thousands of clones, around 80% appearing once. This CDR3 region has 16 residues. Germline V gene data show CDR1 as LNHDA and CDR2 as SQIVND (reference sequence). Trimming stripped 7 bases from V and 0 bases from J, with 15 bases between. Study-wide results and caveats: Later analysis indicated greater clonal expansion among HLA-associated TCR beta chains than among equally common other chains. Cytomegalovirus association was assigned to about 150 TCR beta chains. In vitro checks showed that a few CMV-associated chains really do target CMV antigens.

The genes are TRBV19 and TRBJ2-2, with D possibly matching TRBD2 (5 bases). Sequences were obtained from PBMCs. The receptor comes from a man between 18 and 35 years old in good health and CMV-seronegative. The CDR3 nucleotides read TGTGCCAGTAATTCGCTCGCGGGCACGAACACCGGGGAGCTGTTTTTT. Protein product: CASNSLAGTNTGELFF.